Listed below are T cell receptor beta chains from one sample, sequenced in a study of T-cell reconstitution after alpha-beta-depleted transplantation in children. Using its own MiXCR run on the PCR reads, TCRdb lists one record per CDR3 protein. Of 600,000 to 700,000 distinct CDR3 sequences in the sample, 16% were seen once. This material consisted of PBMCs from the stem cell graft donor, taken from the stem cell graft. The receptor set was obtained from a human donor who donated a stem cell graft to a child with acute myeloid leukemia. Each CDR3 is given with its conserved first and last residue. The D gene is left open where the match is weak. Expanded clones are given a class, and other clones once, few, many or no size at all.

cdr3_length	clone_size	d_call	v_call	j_call	cdr3_nt	cdr3_aa
15	NA	NA	TRBV28	TRBJ2-7	TGTGCCAGCAGTAAAATTGGGGGTTACTCCTACGAGCAGTACTTC	CASSKIGGYSYEQYF
14	NA	TRBD1	TRBV2	TRBJ1-2	TGTGCCAGCACTCAATACGGTCAGGGGGAAGGCTACACCTTC	CASTQYGQGEGYTF
16	many	TRBD1	TRBV20-1	TRBJ2-2	TGCAGTGCAGCCGGGACAGGGGGCATAGACACCGGGGAGCTGTTTTTT	CSAAGTGGIDTGELFF
13	many	NA	TRBV10-3	TRBJ2-5	TGTGCCATCAGAGAGGGGGTCCAAGAGACCCAGTACTTC	CAIREGVQETQYF
13	many	NA	TRBV20-1	TRBJ1-2	TGCAGTGCTACGATCCAAAGGCCTATAAGCTACACCTTC	CSATIQRPISYTF
14	many	TRBD2	TRBV20-1	TRBJ2-1	TGCAGTGCCCGGGGGGAGAGCTCCTACAATGAGCAGTTCTTC	CSARGESSYNEQFF
14	few	NA	TRBV5-1	TRBJ1-2	TGCGCCAGCAGCTTCGGTGCAGAAAGCTATGGCTACACCTTC	CASSFGAESYGYTF
15	NA	TRBD1	TRBV15	TRBJ2-7	TGTGCCACCAGCAGAGAATCAAGACAGGGCCCGAGGCAGTACTTC	CATSRESRQGPRQYF
14	many	NA	TRBV29-1	TRBJ2-7	TGCAGCGTCGGAAGACCAGAGCTTCCCTACGAGCAGTACTTC	CSVGRPELPYEQYF
13	many	NA	TRBV20-1	TRBJ2-3	TGCAGTGCCGAGGAGGGTGGGACAGATACGCAGTATTTT	CSAEEGGTDTQYF
11	many	NA	TRBV20-1	TRBJ1-1	TGCAGTGCTTGGGAGGAGACTGAAGCTTTCTTT	CSAWEETEAFF
15	NA	TRBD1	TRBV6-5	TRBJ1-1	TGTGCCAGCAGTTACTCGGCCGGCAGGGGGACTGAAGCTTTCTTT	CASSYSAGRGTEAFF
14	many	TRBD2	TRBV29-1	TRBJ2-3	TGCAGCGTCGAACCTAGGACTAGCGGAGATACGCAGTATTTT	CSVEPRTSGDTQYF
13	NA	TRBD1	TRBV12-3/TRBV12-4	TRBJ1-2	TGTGCCAGCAGTATTGGACAGGCCTATGGCTACACCTTC	CASSIGQAYGYTF
15	many	NA	TRBV20-1	TRBJ1-6	TGCAGTGCTAGACCCGGACAGTGGCCAGATTCACCCCTCCACTTT	CSARPGQWPDSPLHF
13	many	NA	TRBV29-1	TRBJ2-5	TGCAGCGTTGATAAAGGGTCGTTGCAGACCCAGTACTTC	CSVDKGSLQTQYF
15	many	TRBD2	TRBV20-1	TRBJ2-7	TGCAGTGCTAGAGGCCCTAGACTAGCGGGGAACGAGCAGTACTTC	CSARGPRLAGNEQYF
13	NA	NA	TRBV5-1	TRBJ2-5	TGCGCCAGCAGCCCGGACACTTCCGAGACCCAGTACTTC	CASSPDTSETQYF
11	many	NA	TRBV29-1	TRBJ2-1	TGCAGCGTTGAAGCGGGGGTCGAGCAGTTCTTC	CSVEAGVEQFF
14	many	TRBD1	TRBV4-3	TRBJ1-1	TGCGCCAGCAGCCAAGTGGACAGGGCCACTGAAGCTTTCTTT	CASSQVDRATEAFF
16	NA	NA	TRBV24-1	TRBJ2-1	TGTGCCACCAGTGACCCCACAGGGTCCACCTACAATGAGCAGTTCTTC	CATSDPTGSTYNEQFF
12	few	TRBD2	TRBV6-6	TRBJ2-5	TGTGCCAGCACCCAACCCGGGAGGGCCCAGTACTTC	CASTQPGRAQYF
16	NA	NA	TRBV6-2/TRBV6-3	TRBJ2-5	TGTGCCAGCAGTTACACAATATCCCGACTTGAAGAGACCCAGTACTTC	CASSYTISRLEETQYF
15	NA	TRBD1	TRBV6-2/TRBV6-3	TRBJ2-7	TGTGCCAGCAGTTCCTCTATACCGACAGGGAACGAGCAGTACTTC	CASSSSIPTGNEQYF
15	many	NA	TRBV20-1	TRBJ2-3	TGCAGTGCTAGAGAGGAGGGTAGCTTCCCAGATACGCAGTATTTT	CSAREEGSFPDTQYF
12	few	NA	TRBV21-1	TRBJ2-2	TGTGCCAGCAGCTTCGACGCCGGGGAGCTGTTTTTT	CASSFDAGELFF
13	many	NA	TRBV28	TRBJ1-5	TGTGCCAGCAGCCTTCTAGGGTTTCAGCCCCAGCATTTT	CASSLLGFQPQHF
16	NA	NA	TRBV4-3	TRBJ2-3	TGCGCCAGCAGCCAAGATCCGCAGGGGGGCCGGGATACGCAGTATTTT	CASSQDPQGGRDTQYF
16	many	TRBD2	TRBV6-1	TRBJ2-3	TGTGCCAGCAGACCGCCTGGGGGGGTTAGCACAGATACGCAGTATTTT	CASRPPGGVSTDTQYF
12	many	TRBD1	TRBV29-1	TRBJ1-2	TGCAGCGTCCTGGGACAGGGCTATGGCTACACCTTC	CSVLGQGYGYTF
15	few	NA	TRBV9	TRBJ2-1	TGTGCCAGCAGCGTAGACCCAGGAAGGGCAGTTGAGCAGTTCTTC	CASSVDPGRAVEQFF
11	NA	NA	TRBV12-3/TRBV12-4	TRBJ1-1	TGTGCCAGCAGTTTAGGGGGGGGAGCTTTCTTT	CASSLGGGAFF
14	many	TRBD1	TRBV20-1	TRBJ1-2	TGCAGTGCAAGGACCGGGACAGCACTCTATGGCTACACCTTC	CSARTGTALYGYTF
17	few	TRBD1	TRBV7-9	TRBJ1-1	TGTGCCAGCAGCCAACCACTGGGACAGGGGGAAGACACTGAAGCTTTCTTT	CASSQPLGQGEDTEAFF
15	many	NA	TRBV6-5	TRBJ2-7	TGTGCCAGCAGTTACTCGAATGTGGGGCGCATCGAGCAGTACTTC	CASSYSNVGRIEQYF
12	many	NA	TRBV29-1	TRBJ1-1	TGCAGCGTTGAAGGGGCGGGGACTGAAGCTTTCTTT	CSVEGAGTEAFF
16	many	NA	TRBV7-2	TRBJ2-5	TGTGCCAGCAGCTTAGGTTGGGGTTCGAATCTGGAGACCCAGTACTTC	CASSLGWGSNLETQYF
16	NA	TRBD2	TRBV12-3/TRBV12-4	TRBJ2-5	TGTGCCAGCAGCAGGCGGGGAGGGCCCTTCCAAGAGACCCAGTACTTC	CASSRRGGPFQETQYF
15	many	NA	TRBV5-5	TRBJ2-5	TGTGCCAGCACCCGTAGGACCTCCCAAGATGAGACCCAGTACTTC	CASTRRTSQDETQYF
15	many	TRBD2	TRBV20-1	TRBJ2-1	TGCAGTGCCAGCATGAAGCGGGGGGGCCTTGGTGAGCAGTTCTTC	CSASMKRGGLGEQFF
13	many	NA	TRBV20-1	TRBJ2-5	TGCAGTGCTCCCCGGGCCCCACAAGAGACCCAGTACTTC	CSAPRAPQETQYF
16	NA	NA	TRBV25-1	TRBJ2-1	TGTGCCAGCAGTGAACACGGCCCAGGGGGGTACAATGAGCAGTTCTTC	CASSEHGPGGYNEQFF
16	NA	TRBD2	TRBV12-3/TRBV12-4	TRBJ2-5	TGTGCCAGCAGTCCCAACGGACTAGCGGGGCAAGAGACCCAGTACTTC	CASSPNGLAGQETQYF
14	many	NA	TRBV12-3/TRBV12-4	TRBJ1-3	TGTGCCAGCAGTTTGTGGAGCTCTGGAAACACCATATATTTT	CASSLWSSGNTIYF
14	few	NA	TRBV27	TRBJ1-1	TGTGCCAGCAGTTTCAGCTTCATGAACACTGAAGCTTTCTTT	CASSFSFMNTEAFF
15	NA	TRBD2	TRBV7-2	TRBJ2-3	TGTGCCAGCAGCCTAACAACTAGCGGGGCAGATACGCAGTATTTT	CASSLTTSGADTQYF
14	few	NA	TRBV6-2/TRBV6-3	TRBJ2-7	TGTGCCAGCAGTACCGGACTCGAAAGCTACGAGCAGTACTTC	CASSTGLESYEQYF
15	few	NA	TRBV5-6	TRBJ2-2	TGTGCCAGCAGCTTTGGGGGGCCGAGCACCGGGGAGCTGTTTTTT	CASSFGGPSTGELFF
15	few	NA	TRBV15	TRBJ1-1	TGTGCCACCAGCATGGGGGGTATATCGAACACTGAAGCTTTCTTT	CATSMGGISNTEAFF
14	NA	NA	TRBV11-2	TRBJ2-2	TGTGCCAGCGGACTGGTGGTTGGCACCGGGGAGCTGTTTTTT	CASGLVVGTGELFF
14	NA	NA	TRBV6-1	TRBJ1-3	TGTGCCAGCAGAACCTACTTCTCTGGAAACACCATATATTTT	CASRTYFSGNTIYF
13	many	NA	TRBV13	TRBJ2-3	TGTGCCAGCAGCTTAATGGACACAGATACGCAGTATTTT	CASSLMDTDTQYF
14	few	NA	TRBV7-9	TRBJ1-4	TGTGCCAGCACTCGCGGGGCCACTAATGAAAAACTGTTTTTT	CASTRGATNEKLFF
17	few	NA	TRBV5-8	TRBJ2-1	TGTGCCAGCAGCTTCCAGAAATCGGGGATTGGCTACAATGAGCAGTTCTTC	CASSFQKSGIGYNEQFF
12	NA	NA	TRBV25-1	TRBJ2-1	TGTGCCAGCAGTGAAAGCGTTGGTGAGCAGTTCTTC	CASSESVGEQFF
15	many	TRBD1	TRBV5-6	TRBJ1-1	TGTGCCAGCAGCTTGACCGGACAGGGCCTCACTGAAGCTTTCTTT	CASSLTGQGLTEAFF
16	NA	NA	TRBV28	TRBJ2-5	TGTGCCAGCAGTTTCCCGACTAGGGGGTTGCAGGAGACCCAGTACTTC	CASSFPTRGLQETQYF
14	NA	NA	TRBV21-1	TRBJ2-5	TGTGCCAGCAGCTTCAACAGGGGTGTGGAGACCCAGTACTTC	CASSFNRGVETQYF
13	many	NA	TRBV12-3/TRBV12-4	TRBJ1-2	TGTGCCAGCACGGGGCGAACCAACTATGGCTACACCTTC	CASTGRTNYGYTF
14	NA	NA	TRBV20-1	TRBJ1-6	TGCAGTGCTAGAGCGAGCCCCTATAATTCACCCCTCCACTTT	CSARASPYNSPLHF